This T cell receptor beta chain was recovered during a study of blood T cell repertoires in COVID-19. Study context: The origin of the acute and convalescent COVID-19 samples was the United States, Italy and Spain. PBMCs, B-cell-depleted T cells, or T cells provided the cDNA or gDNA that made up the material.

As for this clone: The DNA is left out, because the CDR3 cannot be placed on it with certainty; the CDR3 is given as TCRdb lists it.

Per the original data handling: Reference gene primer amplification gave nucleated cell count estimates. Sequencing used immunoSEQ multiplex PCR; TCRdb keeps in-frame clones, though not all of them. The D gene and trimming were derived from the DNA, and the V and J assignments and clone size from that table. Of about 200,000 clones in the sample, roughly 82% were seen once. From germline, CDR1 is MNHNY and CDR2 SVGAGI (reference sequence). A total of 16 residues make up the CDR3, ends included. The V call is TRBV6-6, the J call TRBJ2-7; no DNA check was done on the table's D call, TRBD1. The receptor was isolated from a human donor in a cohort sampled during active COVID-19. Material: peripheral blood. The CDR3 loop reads CASSSSDSPNTYEQYF.